Listed below are T cell receptor beta chains from one sample, sequenced in a study of T cells in tuberculosis. The method was immunoSEQ multiplex PCR; TCRdb's version includes in-frame clones alone and lacks a portion of them. The repertoire holds about 34,000 clones, with over 85% as singletons. The specimen was PBMCs, collected at tuberculosis diagnosis. The origin of the receptors is an adult with tuberculosis. Each CDR3 is given with its conserved first and last residue. The order of the fields is J gene, V gene, clone size, D gene, CDR3 DNA, CDR3 protein. A D gene is named only where the DNA matches it firmly. A clone size is listed for some rows: how often the clone was seen (once, few, many), or a class if it is expanded.

TRBJ2-7 TRBV6-1 - - TGTGCCAGCGGAGTGACAGGCTCTAGCTCCTACGAGCAGTACTTC CASGVTGSSSYEQYF
TRBJ2-7 TRBV5-6 - TRBD1 TGTGCCAGCAGCTCCGGGACAGGGCTGAGAGAGCAGTACTTC CASSSGTGLREQYF
TRBJ1-1 TRBV19 - - TGTGCCAGTAGTATCGAGATAAACACTGAAGCTTTCTTT CASSIEINTEAFF
TRBJ2-3 TRBV15 - TRBD2 TGTGCCACCAGCAGAGATCTAGCGGGGGGGCGGGACACGCAGTATTTT CATSRDLAGGRDTQYF
TRBJ2-3 TRBV19 - - TGTGCCAGTAGTAATCGACTAGTGGGGTGGGGGAGCACAGATACGCAGTATTTT CASSNRLVGWGSTDTQYF
TRBJ1-1 TRBV19 - - TGTGCCAGTAGTATAGTCTCGTTTACTGAAGCTTTCTTT CASSIVSFTEAFF
TRBJ2-1 TRBV27 - - TGTGCCAGCAGTTTAAGGGTACAGGGAGACAATGAGCAGTTCTTC CASSLRVQGDNEQFF
TRBJ2-1 TRBV2 - - TGTGCCAGCAGTGAAATGAGCCTTTTTGACTCCTACAATGAGCAGTTCTTC CASSEMSLFDSYNEQFF
TRBJ2-2 TRBV6-5 - - TGTGCCAGCAGGAACTATATTGGGGAGCTGTTTTTT CASRNYIGELFF
TRBJ2-3 TRBV5-1 - - TGCGCCAGCCGTAGCACAGATACGCAGTATTTT CASRSTDTQYF
TRBJ2-1 TRBV27 - - TGTGCCAGCAGTCCACCGGGAGCGGGTAGCTCCTACAATGAGCAGTTCTTC CASSPPGAGSSYNEQFF
TRBJ2-5 TRBV6-5 - - TGTGCCAGCAGTTCTCAGTCATCCCAAGAGACCCAGTACTTC CASSSQSSQETQYF
TRBJ2-5 TRBV9 - TRBD1 TGTGCCAGCAGCGTAGAAGGGACAGGGGTAGAGACCCAGTACTTC CASSVEGTGVETQYF
TRBJ2-7 TRBV7-8 - TRBD1 TGTGCCAGCAGTATCGTGCGACAGGGGGCCTACGAGCAGTACTTC CASSIVRQGAYEQYF
TRBJ1-2 TRBV5-4 - - TGTGCCAGCAGCTTTAGGCCGGGAACCTGGGATGGCTACACCTTC CASSFRPGTWDGYTF
TRBJ1-2 TRBV6-6 once - TGTGCCAGCACCACAGGGTCTGGCGGCTACACCTTC CASTTGSGGYTF
TRBJ2-1 TRBV5-1 - - TGCGCCAGCCGGGGGACGGCTGGCTCCTACAATGAGCAGTTCTTC CASRGTAGSYNEQFF
TRBJ1-4 TRBV15 - TRBD1 TGTGCCACCAGCAGAGATCCACTTTACCACGGACAGGGAGAGAATGAAAAACTGTTTTTT CATSRDPLYHGQGENEKLFF
TRBJ1-1 TRBV11-2 - TRBD1 TGTGCCAGCAGCCTGGGACAGGGAGATCGGGCTTTCTTT CASSLGQGDRAFF
TRBJ1-2 TRBV25-1 - TRBD1 TGTGCCAGCGGGGGCGGGACAGGGGGATGGAGCGGCTACACCTTC CASGGGTGGWSGYTF
TRBJ2-5 TRBV2 - - TGTGCCGGCCAAGGAGATCAAGAGACCCAGTACTTC CAGQGDQETQYF
TRBJ2-7 TRBV6-6 once - TGTGCCAGCAGTTACACGGACACCTACGAGCAGTACTTC CASSYTDTYEQYF
TRBJ2-7 TRBV5-1 - - TGCGCCAGCAGCTTGGCCCAGGGTTCCCACGAGCAGTACTTC CASSLAQGSHEQYF
TRBJ2-3 TRBV11-2 once TRBD2 TGTGCCAGCAGCTCTTCCTTCGGACTAGCGGGACTTAGCACAGATACGCAGTATTTT CASSSSFGLAGLSTDTQYF
TRBJ2-2 TRBV5-1 - - TGCGCCAGCAGCTTGGGCAGGGGACGGAACACCGGGGAGCTGTTTTTT CASSLGRGRNTGELFF
TRBJ2-7 TRBV27 - - TGTGCCAGCAGGCGGGACTGGTCCTACGAGCAGTACTTC CASRRDWSYEQYF
TRBJ1-1 TRBV30 - TRBD1 TGTGCCTGGAGCCCGACAGGGGGGATGGCTTTCTTT CAWSPTGGMAFF
TRBJ1-2 TRBV6-5 - - TGTGCCAGCAGTTCCCCAGGATACTATGGCTACACCTTC CASSSPGYYGYTF